The 9 T cell receptor beta chains given below trace back to one sample, sequenced in a study of T-cell reconstitution after alpha-beta-depleted transplantation in children. Preparation of the TCRbeta library involved a method that used unique molecular identifiers. MiXCR, run by TCRdb on the PCR reads, gives a single entry per CDR3 protein. The sample includes 400,000 to 450,000 distinct CDR3 sequences, over 40% seen only once; the top ten take about 30%. This sample comprised PBMCs, obtained before TCRalphabeta/CD19-depleted stem cell transplant. The receptors derive from a girl aged 2 to 10 with aplastic anemia, due to receive a stem cell transplant.

The gene calls are TRBV5-1 and TRBJ2-1; D gene unclear. This CDR3 spans 13 amino acids. Germline values: CDR1 SGHRS, CDR2 YFSETQ. V was pared by 4 bases and J by 4 bases, with 9 bases between. The CDR3 sequence is CASSSRQYNEQFF. The CDR3 DNA follows: TGCGCCAGCAGCAGTAGGCAATACAATGAGCAGTTCTTC.

This clonotype has more than one count but fewer than ten. The rearrangement uses TRBV28 and TRBJ1-1; 7 bases map to TRBD1. Germline assignment: CDR1 MDHEN and CDR2 SYDVKM. V lost 3 bases, J lost 1 base, and 11 bases stayed unmatched. The CDR3 sequence is 17 residues long. The DNA of the CDR3 is TGTGCCAGCAGTTTCCAAAGGACAGGCCGCTGGAACACTGAAGCTTTCTTT. Translating it yields CASSFQRTGRWNTEAFF.

This rearrangement joins TRBV5-5 to TRBJ2-5; D perhaps matches TRBD1 (5 bases). Germline CDR1 SGHKS, CDR2 YYEKEE (reference sequence). Trimming removed 2 bases at V and 7 bases at J, with 18 bases between. This CDR3 spans 15 amino acids. CDR3 bases: TGTGCCAGCAGCTTCCGTCCAGGGCCTTCGGGGACCCAGTACTTC. Encoded protein: CASSFRPGPSGTQYF. The full variable domain, with the rest looked up from reference TRBV5-5 and TRBJ2-5, is DAGVTQSPTHLIKTRGQQVTLRCSPISGHKSVSWYQQVLGQGPQFIFQYYEKEERGRGNFPDRFSARQFPNYSSELNVNALLLGDSALYLCASSFRPGPSGTQYFGPGTRLLVL.

V usage is TRBV20-1 and J usage is TRBJ2-5; a possible D gene is TRBD2 (6 bases). Germline lookup yields CDR1 DFQATT and CDR2 SNEGSKA (reference sequence). The CDR3 contains 12 residues. V lost 6 bases and J 5 bases, leaving 13 bases between the germline ends. The CDR3 nucleotides read TGCAGTGCCCAACCGGGACTGGAGACCCAGTACTTC. This sequence encodes CSAQPGLETQYF.

The table lists this clonotype with many counts. V and J are TRBV6-1 and TRBJ2-1, with TRBD2 matching 10 bases. There are 16 residues in the CDR3. The germline CDR1 and CDR2 sequences are MNHNS and SASEGT. V was pared by 6 bases and J by 2 bases, with 7 bases of the junction left unmatched. CDR3 DNA: TGTGCCAGCAGGCCAGCGGGAGGGATTCCCTACAATGAGCAGTTCTTC. As protein: CASRPAGGIPYNEQFF.

V usage is TRBV12-3 or TRBV12-4 and J usage is TRBJ1-5; tentative D call: TRBD1 (5 bases). There are 12 residues in the CDR3. V shed 5 bases and J shed 11 bases, with 13 bases lying between them. The CDR3 DNA sequence: TGTGCCAGCAGTGGTCCAGGGTGGGCCCAGCATTTT. Protein product: CASSGPGWAQHF.

The chain has TRBV7-9 and TRBJ1-2, with D perhaps TRBD1 (5 bases). V was pared by 7 bases and J by 6 bases, with 12 bases between. The length of the CDR3 is 12 residues. Looked up from germline, CDR1 is SEHNR and CDR2 is FQNEAQ (reference sequence). CDR3: CASTQGRDGYTF. DNA for the CDR3: TGTGCCAGCACCCAGGGACGGGATGGCTACACCTTC.

CDR3 DNA: TGTGCCAGCAGTGAAACAGGGGTGATCACTGAAGCTTTCTTT. Translating gives CASSETGVITEAFF. The chain couples TRBV27 to TRBJ1-1; 7 positions match TRBD1. The CDR3 consists of 14 residues. Germline-derived CDR1 and CDR2 are MNHEY and SMNVEV (reference sequence). After removal of 5 bases from V and 4 bases from J, the junction contained 7 bases not matched to a gene.

This clonotype was picked up a small number of times. The V and J genes are TRBV15 and TRBJ1-1; D is unclear. V was pared by 0 bases and J by 4 bases, with 12 bases between. The length of the CDR3 is 15 residues. From germline, CDR1 is LNHNV and CDR2 YYDKDF (reference sequence). CDR3 sequence (DNA): TGTGCCACCAGCAGAGATCTCAGGTTCGGCACTGAAGCTTTCTTT. Amino acid sequence: CATSRDLRFGTEAFF.